What follows are 25 T cell receptor beta chains derived from one specimen sequenced in a study of T cells expressing NK-cell markers. TCRdb re-called the 5' RACE reads and shows each CDR3 protein once, DNA omitted. This sample's table reports under 500,000 distinct CDR3 sequences. The sequenced sample consisted of blood T cells: a sorted CD56 or NKG2C T cell subset, CD4+ or CD8+ T cells, or bulk PBMC T cells (not recorded which). The receptors come from a woman aged 18-69 years in good health.

V usage is TRBV11-1 and J usage is TRBJ2-6; there is no DNA to check the TCRdb D call of TRBD2. Per the germline V gene, CDR1 is SGHAT and CDR2 is FQDESV (reference sequence). CDR3 length equals 18 residues. The CDR3 sequence is CASSTPRRGGSGANVLTF.

The V and J genes are TRBV4-3 and TRBJ2-2; TCRdb indicates TRBD1, and absent DNA this call remains unverified. CDR1 LGHNA and CDR2 YSLEER come from the germline V gene. The CDR3 consists of 16 residues. CDR3 amino acids: CASSPLGQGNTGELFF.

The V gene is TRBV11-2, the J gene TRBJ1-6. Germline CDR1 reads SGHAT; CDR2 reads FQNNGV. The CDR3 consists of 17 residues. CDR3 protein: CASSIWDGRFLGSPLHF.

The chain couples TRBV6-1 to TRBJ1-2; TCRdb gives TRBD1 as the D gene, but with no DNA this cannot be confirmed. The CDR3 has 16 residues. CDR1 is MNHNS, CDR2 SASEGT, per germline. The CDR3: CASRTPDRVNNYGYTF.

The chain recombines TRBV4-1 with TRBJ1-1; without DNA, the TCRdb call of TRBD1 cannot be checked. Germline values: CDR1 MGHRA, CDR2 YSYEKL. The length of the CDR3 is 14 residues. CDR3 protein: CASSQDGIGAEAFF.

The rearrangement uses TRBV27 and TRBJ2-5. CDR3 length equals 13 residues. Germline CDR1 MNHEY, CDR2 SMNVEV (reference sequence). CDR3 protein: CASRVQYKETQYF.

The gene calls are TRBV7-2 and TRBJ1-2; with no DNA, the TCRdb D assignment of TRBD1 cannot be verified. This CDR3 is 16 amino acids long. In germline, CDR1 is SGHTA, CDR2 FQGNSA. This chain's CDR3 is CASSLAGGKGDYGYTF.

This rearrangement joins TRBV24-1 to TRBJ2-3; TCRdb's D gene call, TRBD2, goes unchecked for lack of DNA. Per the germline V gene, CDR1 is KGHDR and CDR2 is SFDVKD. This CDR3 contains 19 residues. CDR3 protein: CATSDPREGPISSTDTQYF.

The CDR3 loop is CASSWGGNTQYF. The chain carries TRBV11-2 and TRBJ2-3; TCRdb's D gene call, TRBD1, goes unchecked for lack of DNA. This CDR3 spans 12 amino acids. From germline, CDR1 is SGHAT and CDR2 FQNNGV.

The V and J genes are TRBV5-1 and TRBJ1-2. In germline, CDR1 is SGHRS, CDR2 YFSETQ. CDR3 length: 15 amino acids. CDR3: CASSLGVARGYGYTF.

The rearrangement joins TRBV6-5 to TRBJ1-2. Germline assignment: CDR1 MNHEY and CDR2 SVGAGI. This CDR3 spans 14 amino acids. The CDR3 here is CASSIQESNYGYTF.

This rearrangement joins TRBV27 to TRBJ2-1; TCRdb indicates TRBD2, and absent DNA this call remains unverified. CDR1 and CDR2 (germline): MNHEY, SMNVEV (reference sequence). This CDR3 has 14 residues. CDR3 amino acids: CASKAGGIYNEQFF.

The genes are TRBV29-1 and TRBJ1-2; TCRdb's D call, TRBD1, is unchecked because there is no DNA. This CDR3 spans 13 amino acids. CDR1 is SQVTM and CDR2 is ANQGSEA in the germline V gene. The CDR3: CSVEPDNNYGYTF.

The rearrangement joins TRBV3-1 to TRBJ2-5; TCRdb reports TRBD2, a call that lacks DNA to check it against. This CDR3 region has 16 residues. CDR1 is LGHDT, CDR2 YNNKEL, per germline (reference sequence). CDR3 in amino acids: CASSRRTSGGRETQYF.

This rearrangement joins TRBV18 to TRBJ2-2; TCRdb outputs TRBD2, but without DNA this stays unchecked. CDR1 and CDR2 (germline): KGHSH, LQKENI. The CDR3 loop spans 16 amino acids. This CDR3 is CASSPRAGPNTGELFF.

The chain recombines TRBV12-3 or TRBV12-4 with TRBJ1-1; the D call from TCRdb, TRBD1, cannot be confirmed without DNA. The CDR3 is made up of 12 amino acids. The CDR3: CASSNWDRRAFF.

The chain couples TRBV3-1 to TRBJ2-1. The CDR3 is 15 residues long. Germline loops: CDR1 LGHDT, CDR2 YNNKEL (reference sequence). The CDR3 spells CASSQGTSSYNEQFF.

The chain employs TRBV5-1 and TRBJ1-5; TCRdb calls TRBD1, which cannot be checked without DNA. Germline CDR1 is SGHRS and CDR2 is YFSETQ. This CDR3 comprises 16 residues. The CDR3 sequence: CASSLVPGRGDQPQHF.

The rearrangement uses TRBV4-3 and TRBJ1-1; the D call from TCRdb, TRBD1, cannot be confirmed without DNA. Germline V lookup: CDR1 LGHNA, CDR2 YSLEER. This CDR3 comprises 13 residues. CDR3 sequence reads: CASSRGGVTEAFF.

The gene calls are TRBV5-1 and TRBJ2-3; absent DNA, TCRdb's TRBD1 call cannot be checked. The germline gives CDR1 SGHRS, CDR2 YFSETQ. The CDR3 loop spans 15 amino acids. CDR3 amino acids: CASSNAGTSTDTQYF.

The V call is TRBV3-1, the J call TRBJ2-7. The CDR3 spans 13 residues. Germline V gene data show CDR1 as LGHDT and CDR2 as YNNKEL (reference sequence). This chain's CDR3 is CASSLRQAYEQYF.

V is TRBV12-3 or TRBV12-4 and J is TRBJ1-1. CDR3 length equals 12 residues. The CDR3 protein is CASSFAVVEAFF.

The chain is built from TRBV12-3 or TRBV12-4 and TRBJ2-3; TCRdb's D call, TRBD1, is unchecked because there is no DNA. The CDR3 extends over 11 amino acids. The CDR3 reads CASSWGDTQYF.

The chain joins TRBV20-1 to TRBJ2-3; TCRdb's D call of TRBD1 is untestable without DNA. Germline V gives CDR1 DFQATT, CDR2 SNEGSKA (reference sequence). This CDR3 has 17 residues. CDR3: CSARDFIGTGSADTQYF.

The chain joins TRBV15 to TRBJ1-2. This CDR3 is 14 amino acids long. The germline gives CDR1 LNHNV, CDR2 YYDKDF (reference sequence). The CDR3 sequence is CATSRDPDLYGYTF.